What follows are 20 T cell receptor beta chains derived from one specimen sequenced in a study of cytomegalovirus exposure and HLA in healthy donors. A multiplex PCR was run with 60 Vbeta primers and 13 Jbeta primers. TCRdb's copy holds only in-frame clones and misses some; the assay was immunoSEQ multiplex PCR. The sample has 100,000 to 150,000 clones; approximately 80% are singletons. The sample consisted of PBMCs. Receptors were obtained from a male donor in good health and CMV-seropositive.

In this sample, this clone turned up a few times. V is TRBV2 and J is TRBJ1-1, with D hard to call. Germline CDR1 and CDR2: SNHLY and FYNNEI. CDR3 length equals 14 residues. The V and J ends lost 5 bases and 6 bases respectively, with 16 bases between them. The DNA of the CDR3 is TGTGCCAGCAGTCTAGTCCCCCGAACCCCTGAAGCTTTCTTT. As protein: CASSLVPRTPEAFF.

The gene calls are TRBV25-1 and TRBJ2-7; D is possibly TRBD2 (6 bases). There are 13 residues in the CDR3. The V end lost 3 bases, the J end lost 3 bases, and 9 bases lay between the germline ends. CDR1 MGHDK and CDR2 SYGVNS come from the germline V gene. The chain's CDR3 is CASSDLGLYEQYF. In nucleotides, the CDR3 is TGTGCCAGCAGTGATCTGGGACTCTACGAGCAGTACTTC.

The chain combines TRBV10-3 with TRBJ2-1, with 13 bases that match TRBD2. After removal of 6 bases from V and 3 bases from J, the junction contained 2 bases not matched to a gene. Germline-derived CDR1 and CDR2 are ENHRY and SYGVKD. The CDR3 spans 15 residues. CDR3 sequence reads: CAIRGTSGDYNEQFF. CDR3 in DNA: TGTGCCATCAGGGGGACTAGCGGGGACTACAATGAGCAGTTCTTC.

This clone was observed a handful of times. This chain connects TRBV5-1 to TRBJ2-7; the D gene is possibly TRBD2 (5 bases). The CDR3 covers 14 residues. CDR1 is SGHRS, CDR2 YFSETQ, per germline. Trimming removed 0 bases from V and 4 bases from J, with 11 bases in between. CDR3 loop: CASSLAPGGYEQYF. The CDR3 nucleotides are TGCGCCAGCAGCTTGGCACCAGGAGGTTACGAGCAGTACTTC.

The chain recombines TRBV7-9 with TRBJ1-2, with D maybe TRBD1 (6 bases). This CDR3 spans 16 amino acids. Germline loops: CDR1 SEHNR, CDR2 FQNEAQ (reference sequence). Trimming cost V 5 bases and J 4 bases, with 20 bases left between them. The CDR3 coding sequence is TGTGCCAGCAGCCCCAGTTTGCAGGGACATACCTATGGCTACACCTTC. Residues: CASSPSLQGHTYGYTF.

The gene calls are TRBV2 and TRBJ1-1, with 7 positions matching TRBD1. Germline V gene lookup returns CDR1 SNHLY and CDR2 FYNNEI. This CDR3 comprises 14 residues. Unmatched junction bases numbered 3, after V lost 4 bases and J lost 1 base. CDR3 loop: CASSVEGANTEAFF. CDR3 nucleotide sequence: TGTGCCAGCAGTGTTGAGGGGGCGAACACTGAAGCTTTCTTT. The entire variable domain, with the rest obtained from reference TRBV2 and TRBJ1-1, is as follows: EPEVTQTPSHQVTQMGQEVILRCVPISNHLYFYWYRQILGQKVEFLVSFYNNEISEKSEIFDDQFSVERPDGSNFTLKIRSTKLEDSAMYFCASSVEGANTEAFFGQGTRLTVV.

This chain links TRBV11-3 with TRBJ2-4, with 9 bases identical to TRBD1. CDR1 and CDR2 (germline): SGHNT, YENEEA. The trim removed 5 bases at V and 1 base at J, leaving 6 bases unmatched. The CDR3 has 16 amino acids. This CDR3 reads CASSPGQGKAKNIQYF. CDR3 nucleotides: TGTGCCAGCAGCCCCGGACAGGGGAAGGCCAAAAACATTCAGTACTTC.

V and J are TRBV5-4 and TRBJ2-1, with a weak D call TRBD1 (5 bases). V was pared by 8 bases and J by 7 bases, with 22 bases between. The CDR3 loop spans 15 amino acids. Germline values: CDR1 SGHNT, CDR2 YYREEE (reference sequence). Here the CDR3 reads CASYRQGLGANEQFF. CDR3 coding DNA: TGTGCCAGTTATCGGCAGGGTCTAGGTGCGAATGAGCAGTTCTTC.

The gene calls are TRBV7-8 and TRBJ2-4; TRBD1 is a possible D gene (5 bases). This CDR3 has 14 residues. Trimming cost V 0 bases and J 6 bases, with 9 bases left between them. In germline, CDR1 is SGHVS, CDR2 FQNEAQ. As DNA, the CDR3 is TGTGCCAGCAGCTTAGCGGTCCAGGGAAACATTCAGTACTTC. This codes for CASSLAVQGNIQYF.

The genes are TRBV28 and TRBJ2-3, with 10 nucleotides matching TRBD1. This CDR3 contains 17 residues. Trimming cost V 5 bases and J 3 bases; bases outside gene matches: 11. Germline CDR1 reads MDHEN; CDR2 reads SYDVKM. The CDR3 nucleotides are TGTGCCAGCAGTGGCCGGGACAGGGGATCACCTACAGATACGCAGTATTTT. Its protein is CASSGRDRGSPTDTQYF.

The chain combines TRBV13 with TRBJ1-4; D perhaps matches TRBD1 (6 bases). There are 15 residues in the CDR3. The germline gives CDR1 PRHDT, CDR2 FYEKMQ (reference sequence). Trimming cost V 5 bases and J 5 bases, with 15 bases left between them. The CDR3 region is CASSLTGRGNEKLFF. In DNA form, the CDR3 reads TGTGCCAGCAGCCTCACAGGGAGGGGAAATGAAAAACTGTTTTTT.

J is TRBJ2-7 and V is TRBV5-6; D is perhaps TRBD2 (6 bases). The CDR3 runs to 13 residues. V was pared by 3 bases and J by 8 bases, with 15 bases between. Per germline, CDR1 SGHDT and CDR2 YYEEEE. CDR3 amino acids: CASSWGDATQQYF. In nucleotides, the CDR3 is TGTGCCAGCAGCTGGGGGGACGCTACCCAGCAGTACTTC.

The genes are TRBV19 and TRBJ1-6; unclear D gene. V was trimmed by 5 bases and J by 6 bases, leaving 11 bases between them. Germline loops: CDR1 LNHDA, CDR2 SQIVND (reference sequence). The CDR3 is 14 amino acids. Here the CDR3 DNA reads TGTGCCAGTAGTGCGACTTCACCTAATTCACCCCTCCACTTT. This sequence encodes CASSATSPNSPLHF.

The CDR3 DNA is TGTGCCAGCAGCCAAGAACCTACAGGGTTGGACAATCAGCCCCAGCATTTT. Its translation is CASSQEPTGLDNQPQHF. The chain couples TRBV4-2 to TRBJ1-5; possibly TRBD1 for D (6 bases). Between the trimmed V and J ends, which lost 0 bases and 3 bases, there was a span of 15 bases. This CDR3 region has 17 residues. Germline CDR1 LGHNA, CDR2 YNFKEQ.

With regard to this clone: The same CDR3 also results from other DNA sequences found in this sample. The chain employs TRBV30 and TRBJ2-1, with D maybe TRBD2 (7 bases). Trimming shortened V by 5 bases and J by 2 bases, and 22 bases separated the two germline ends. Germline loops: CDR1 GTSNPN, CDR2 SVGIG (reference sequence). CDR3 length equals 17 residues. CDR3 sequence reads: CAWFPFGGGQTYNEQFF. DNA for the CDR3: TGTGCCTGGTTTCCATTTGGCGGGGGCCAAACCTACAATGAGCAGTTCTTC.

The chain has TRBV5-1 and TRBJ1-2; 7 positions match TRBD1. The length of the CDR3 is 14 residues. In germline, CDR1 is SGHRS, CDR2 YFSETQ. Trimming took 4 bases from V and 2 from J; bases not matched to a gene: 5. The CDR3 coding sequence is TGCGCCAGCAGCATCCGGGACAGCAACTATGGCTACACCTTC. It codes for CASSIRDSNYGYTF.

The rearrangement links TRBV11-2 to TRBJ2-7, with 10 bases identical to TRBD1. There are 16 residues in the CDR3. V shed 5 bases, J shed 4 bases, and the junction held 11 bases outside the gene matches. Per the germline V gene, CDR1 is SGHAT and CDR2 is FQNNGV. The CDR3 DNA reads TGTGCCAGCAGCACCTACCGGGACAGGGGCGCGTACGAGCAGTACTTC. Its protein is CASSTYRDRGAYEQYF.

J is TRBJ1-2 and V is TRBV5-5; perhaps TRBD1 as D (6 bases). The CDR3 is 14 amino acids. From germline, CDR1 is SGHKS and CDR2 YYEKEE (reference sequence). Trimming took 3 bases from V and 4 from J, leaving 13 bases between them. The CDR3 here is CASSSQGMAYGYTF. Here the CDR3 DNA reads TGTGCCAGCAGCTCCCAGGGGATGGCCTATGGCTACACCTTC.

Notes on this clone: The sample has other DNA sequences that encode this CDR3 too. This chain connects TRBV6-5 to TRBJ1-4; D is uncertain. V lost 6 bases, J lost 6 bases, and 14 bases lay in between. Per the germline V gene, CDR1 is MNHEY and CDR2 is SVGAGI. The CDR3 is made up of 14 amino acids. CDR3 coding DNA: TGTGCCAGCAGCCCCGCTCGTCAGGATGAAAAACTGTTTTTT. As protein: CASSPARQDEKLFF.

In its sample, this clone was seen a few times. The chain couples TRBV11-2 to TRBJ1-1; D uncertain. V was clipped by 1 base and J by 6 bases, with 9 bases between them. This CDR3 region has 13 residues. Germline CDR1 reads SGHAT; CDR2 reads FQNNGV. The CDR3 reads CASSLAGMPEAFF. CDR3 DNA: TGTGCCAGCAGCTTAGCGGGAATGCCTGAAGCTTTCTTT.